This TCR beta chain is drawn from a study of blood T cell repertoires in COVID-19. Authors' processing steps: Amplification from reference gene primers served as the basis for estimated nucleated cell counts. The table came from immunoSEQ multiplex PCR; TCRdb's copy has only in-frame clones and leaves some out. V and J calls and clone size are those listed in that table; D and trimming were worked out from the DNA. The table includes tens of thousands of clones, 75% to 85% detected once. This receptor was identified in a man aged 55 to 70 with acute or convalescent COVID-19. Sequenced: peripheral blood.

The CDR3 nucleotides are TGTGCCAGCAGTCTGCAAGGACTCTCCTACGAGCAGTACTTC. It specifies CASSLQGLSYEQYF. The chain recombines TRBV27 with TRBJ2-7; a possible D gene is TRBD2 (5 bases). Germline-derived CDR1 and CDR2 are MNHEY and SMNVEV (reference sequence). Trimming cost V 5 bases and J 0 bases, with 11 bases left between them. The CDR3 runs 14 residues.